The source of this T cell receptor (beta chain) is a study of cytomegalovirus exposure and HLA in healthy donors (dated by TCRdb to 2015 to 2018). Looking at the study overall: An earlier analysis of 550 to 700 of the donors reported approximately 270 Gb of sequence data and 117 million unique TCR beta sequences from about 179 million T cells. An early release that covered approximately 600 HLA-typed donors contained approximately 290 gigabases of sequencing data and about 84 million unique TCR sequences. Among the approximately 400 genotyped donors, around 79% belonged to the genetic ancestry cluster associated with self-reported Caucasian donors. The study was designed to test whether signatures of past pathogen exposure could be identified by cataloging public T cell receptors. The study profiled the T cell repertoires of under 700 subjects by immunosequencing and related them to cytomegalovirus serostatus. Besides the first cohort of 666 subjects, a separate validation cohort made up of 120 different subjects was used. To predict cytomegalovirus infection status, the study combined high-throughput TCR immunosequencing, statistical association of individual TCRs with disease status, and machine learning. In a later analysis, previously published TCR beta repertoires from 670 or so donors were re-analyzed and high-resolution HLA genotyping was added so that TCR occurrence patterns could be studied. Rather than using new phenotypic data, the later analysis identified candidate immune exposures from TCR beta sequences and from how often those sequences occurred across donors. In an earlier analysis of roughly 600 of the donors, high-throughput TCR beta sequencing was used to judge whether each TCR beta V gene segment behaved as functional or pseudogenic. Donor age, sex, ethnicity and CMV serostatus were compiled together with the repertoire data. A later genetic analysis used genome-wide SNP genotypes for about 65% of the 666 donors, treating that subset as a discovery cohort. All discovery cohort repertoires had been generated on a single sequencing platform. Both class I and class II loci were covered by HLA typing, at four-digit resolution. Typing coverage varied by locus: roughly 629-640 donors for A, B, C, DRB1 and DQB1; under 550 for DQA1; more than 600 for DPA1; roughly 470 for DPB1. About five DR-DQ haplotypes were treated as single units for association and clustering because of strong linkage in the cohort. Among some 400 genotyped donors of the cohort, an average of roughly 240,000 unique TCR beta nucleotide sequences were sequenced per donor, roughly 18% of them non-productive. Overall study outcomes, separate from this receptor: A cluster of highly shared sequence variants was judged likely to represent a technical artifact of the sequencing pipeline. Correlated functional status among segregating V segments might reflect linkage disequilibrium, but an unknown experimental factor could not be ruled out. Because counts were too low, roughly 17 rarely observed V segments, including chromosome 9 orphons, were left out of the earlier analysis of about 500 of the donors. HLA typing was unavailable for some donors at each locus, so association tests used only the typed subset. A later analysis found that most CMV-associated TCR beta chains appeared HLA-restricted, with HLA associations seemingly driven largely by CMV exposure. Some IMGT-functional V segments, including TRBV6-2 and TRBV6-3, could not be distinguished by the 87-base-pair reads and were therefore excluded. While some public TCRs were present in many individuals, most TCR sequences turned up only very rarely across donors. The authors suggested that the approach could potentially be extended to other disease states and immunological phenotypes. An association between a missense DCLRE1C variant and V-gene and J-gene trimming of TCR beta chains was found in a later genetic analysis and replicated in an independent cohort. A few of the identified cytomegalovirus-associated TCR beta chains were confirmed in vitro to be specific for cytomegalovirus antigens. In a later analysis, 16,951 TCR beta sequences were associated with specific HLA alleles at a false discovery rate of 0.05. In a later analysis, several top co-occurrence clusters were reported to appear linked to parvovirus B19, influenza, CMV and Epstein-Barr virus. In a later analysis, HLA-associated TCR beta chains were found to be more clonally expanded and to have lower generation probabilities than equally common non-associated chains. According to a later genetic analysis, donors in an Asian-associated ancestry cluster had fewer N-insertions in productive TCRs than the roughly 670-donor mean. The classifier was reported to diagnose cytomegalovirus status with high specificity and sensitivity in both the original and validation cohorts. The study gave a list of under 200 TCR beta chains associated with cytomegalovirus. Broadly in line with IMGT annotations, most TCR beta V segments showed up in productive rearrangements about 87% or about 30% of the time in an earlier analysis of approximately 600 of the donors. A later analysis found that TCR association rates varied across HLA loci, with DRB1 alleles showing the most associated TCRs and HLA-C alleles the fewest. Immune exposure information for the cohort was limited to CMV serostatus. Presence/absence analyses assumed roughly uniform sequencing depth across donors, an assumption that may not hold. A further reported finding was that TCR beta sequences accurately predicted the HLA-A and HLA-B alleles for most subjects in the first cohort. When HLA alleles, especially DR and DQ, strongly co-occurred, TCR associations were difficult to assign to individual alleles. Only TCR beta chains were sequenced in this cohort, and the absence of alpha or paired-chain data limited detectable features.

Libraries came from the immunoSEQ multiplex PCR assay. A mixture of 60 forward primers for TCR Vbeta segments and 13 reverse primers for TCR Jbeta segments was used in the multiplex PCR. Amplification of the CDR3 region of rearranged TCR beta genes was performed with a multiplex PCR assay on genomic DNA. On the Illumina HiSeq System, the amplified TCR beta libraries were sequenced as 87-base-pair reads. Per the source publication's procedure: Across the 670 or so repertoires, a later analysis counted 80 million or so unique TCR beta chains, 9.5 million to 13 million of which were shared by at least two donors. Raw reads were error-corrected and collapsed into unique sequences by a nearest-neighbor algorithm in which closely related sequences were merged to remove PCR and sequencing errors. To assign V, D and J gene segments, CDR3 sequences were aligned to IMGT reference sequences. For a sequence to be retained, at least a six-nucleotide match to both a V gene segment and a J gene segment was required. A rearrangement was called productive if the CDR3 had no stop codons and remained in frame with V and J, and every other rearrangement was called non-productive. CDR3 was defined by IMGT convention, running from the second conserved V-encoded cysteine to the conserved J-encoded phenylalanine. The earlier analysis of 587 of the donors excluded any sequence lacking an unambiguous match to a single V gene segment. In an earlier analysis of more than 500 of the donors, a V segment was called functional when productive rearrangements were above 56.7%, and segregating when the standard deviation between donors exceeded 5%. A statistical classification framework was built for diagnosing cytomegalovirus status from the catalog of TCR beta chain sequences. V and J gene assignment, in a later analysis, came from comparing TCR nucleotide sequences with IMGT/GENE-DB human TR gene sequences. The TCRdist pipeline was used in a later analysis to assign CDR3 sequences and most-parsimonious VDJ recombination scenarios. In a later analysis, each TCR beta chain was defined by its CDR3 amino acid sequence together with its V-gene family, and reads lacking a unique V-gene family were excluded. In a later analysis, fewer than 600 highly shared, low-generation-probability nucleotide sequences were removed to address suspected cross-contamination and a sequencing artifact. In a later analysis, a clonal expansion index for each public chain was calculated from normalized within-repertoire ranks of inferred template counts. Generation probabilities in a later analysis came from a VDJ recombination model fitted to out-of-frame rearrangements, and those results were checked against IGoR. In a later analysis, hypergeometric tests were used to score TCR-TCR, TCR-HLA and TCR-CMV co-occurrence, with a repertoire-size bias correction applied to TCR pairs. False discovery rates were estimated in a later analysis by permuting HLA or CMV assignments 20 times. A later analysis grouped co-occurring TCRs with DBSCAN, adding TCRdist sequence similarity when clustering within HLA-allele-positive subsets. For co-occurrence clustering, repertoires with fewer than 30,000 or more than 120,000 public chains were excluded, along with about five repertoires with anomalous nucleotide sharing. As stored in TCRdb, this immuneACCESS dataset retains in-frame rearrangements with V and J assigned. A fraction of the clones does not appear; measured against another copy, unresolved V genes explain less than half of the discrepancy, and the remainder lacks a known reason. That table furnishes V, J and clone size, whereas the DNA furnished D and trimming. The sample table contains 75,000 to 100,000 clones; only one count was recorded for approximately 7.6% of them. 2% to 2.5% of the sample goes to the ten largest clones.

In total, over 600 healthy bone marrow donors made up the cohort. Cohort members were all nominally healthy when sampled, although unrecorded immune exposures were likely present. The donor tested CMV seronegative and was one of the 352 seronegative cohort members. A peripheral blood sample was provided by each donor, and peripheral blood mononuclear cells were used for TCR beta sequencing. Genomic DNA extraction from the blood cell samples was performed with the Qiagen DNeasy Blood Extraction Kit. This clone was counted only a few times. Its antigen specificity is not known. Qualities for individual bases were not recorded, and no much larger clone is one base off. Reading from cysteine to phenylalanine, the CDR3 counts 15 amino acids. Only the CDR3 DNA stays, 45 bases, in frame from base 1. CDR1 and CDR2 (SGHRS, YFSETQ) derive from the germline V gene. V is trimmed back by 0 bases and J by 6 bases, and the junction contains 4 bases that no gene match accounts for.

The receptor was derived from a man between 50 and 59 years old in good health and CMV-seronegative. The sequencing sample was made of PBMCs. The chain is encoded by TRBV5-1 joined to TRBJ1-4, with TRBD1 matching 8 junction bases. The nucleotides are TGCGCCAGCAGCTTGGATGGACAGGGATATGAAAAACTGTTTTTT. The resulting protein is CASSLDGQGYEKLFF.